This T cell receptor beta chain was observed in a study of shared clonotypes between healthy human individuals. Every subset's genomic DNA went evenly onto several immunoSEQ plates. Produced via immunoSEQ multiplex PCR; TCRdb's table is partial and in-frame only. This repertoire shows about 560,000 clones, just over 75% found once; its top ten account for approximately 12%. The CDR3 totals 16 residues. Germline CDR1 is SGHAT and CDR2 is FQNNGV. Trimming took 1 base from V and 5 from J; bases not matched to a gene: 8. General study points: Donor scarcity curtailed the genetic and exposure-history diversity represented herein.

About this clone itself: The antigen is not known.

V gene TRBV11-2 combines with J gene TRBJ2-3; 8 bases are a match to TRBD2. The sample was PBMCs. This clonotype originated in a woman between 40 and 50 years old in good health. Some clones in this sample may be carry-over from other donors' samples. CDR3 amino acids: CASSLGRGLEKDTQYF. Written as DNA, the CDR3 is TGTGCCAGCAGCTTAGGAAGGGGACTAGAGAAAGATACGCAGTATTTT.